The next 12 T cell receptor beta chains were all read from a single sample in a study of blood T cell repertoires in COVID-19. This table comes from immunoSEQ multiplex PCR, and its TCRdb copy is limited to in-frame clones, with some not included. Of over 120,000 clones detected, roughly 90% appear once; the ten largest clones hold less than 3%. Material for sequencing was peripheral blood. The receptors here all came from a man aged 60-69 years with active or convalescent COVID-19.

V usage is TRBV9 and J usage is TRBJ2-5; D may be TRBD1 (5 bases). The germline gives CDR1 SGDLS, CDR2 YYNGEE. V was clipped by 4 bases and J by 0 bases, with 10 bases between them. The CDR3 spans 14 residues. The CDR3 spells CASSFRVNQETQYF. CDR3 nucleotide sequence: TGTGCCAGCAGCTTCAGGGTTAACCAAGAGACCCAGTACTTC.

V and J are TRBV6-5 and TRBJ1-1; D not resolved. Germline V gene lookup returns CDR1 MNHEY and CDR2 SVGAGI. V lost 6 bases and J lost 3, with 14 bases in between. There are 14 residues in the CDR3. The CDR3 is CASSPGQRYTEAFF. The CDR3, as DNA: TGTGCCAGCAGCCCCGGCCAGCGCTACACTGAAGCTTTCTTT.

J is TRBJ1-6 and V is TRBV28, with D unclear. CDR1 MDHEN and CDR2 SYDVKM come from the germline V gene. With 3 bases removed from V and 8 bases from J, the gap between germline ends came to 17 bases. The CDR3 runs to 16 residues. In DNA, the CDR3 is TGTGCCAGCAGTTTCCAAAGCCGGGGTGCGTATTCACCCCTCCACTTT. It yields the protein CASSFQSRGAYSPLHF.

The CDR3 loop is CASSLVYASQYEQYF. CDR3 in DNA: TGTGCCAGCAGCTTAGTTTACGCCTCGCAGTACGAGCAGTACTTC. The chain joins TRBV7-2 to TRBJ2-7; no definite D call. V lost 1 base to trimming and J lost 4 bases, with 14 bases between them. Germline-derived CDR1 and CDR2 are SGHTA and FQGNSA. The CDR3 extends over 15 amino acids.

This clone was recorded only once. The gene calls are TRBV4-3 and TRBJ2-5; TRBD1 agrees at 7 bases. The V segment lost 0 bases and the J segment 7 bases; nucleotides outside the gene matches: 5. The V gene's germline CDR1 is LGHNA and CDR2 YSLEER. This CDR3 is built from 14 residues. CDR3 DNA sequence: TGCGCCAGCAGCCAAGACAGGGGGTATGGGACCCAGTACTTC. It is translated as CASSQDRGYGTQYF.

This clone was picked up a small number of times. The CDR3 is CASTPVRDRSYEQYF. The CDR3 DNA is TGTGCCAGCACCCCTGTCCGGGACAGGTCCTACGAGCAGTACTTC. The rearrangement joins TRBV2 to TRBJ2-7; 8 nucleotides align to TRBD1. The germline CDR1 and CDR2 sequences are SNHLY and FYNNEI. This CDR3 comprises 15 residues. J lost 1 base, V lost 7 bases, and 9 bases had no gene match.

The CDR3 spells CASSTDTRQGRNSPLHF. In DNA, the CDR3 is TGTGCCAGCAGCACTGATACCCGACAGGGGAGGAATTCACCCCTCCACTTT. This chain uses TRBV7-2 with TRBJ1-6; 8 bases match TRBD1. Germline CDR1 and CDR2: SGHTA and FQGNSA. The CDR3 runs 17 residues. Trimming cost V 5 bases and J 7 bases; bases outside gene matches: 13. The whole variable domain, filled in from reference TRBV7-2 and TRBJ1-6, reads GAGVSQSPSNKVTEKGKDVELRCDPISGHTALYWYRQSLGQGLEFLIYFQGNSAPDKSGLPSDRFSAERTGGSVSTLTIQRTQQEDSAVYLCASSTDTRQGRNSPLHFGNGTRLTVT.

The chain recombines TRBV7-6 with TRBJ2-2, with D maybe TRBD2 (6 bases). CDR1 is SGHVS, CDR2 FNYEAQ, per germline. The CDR3 runs to 15 residues. V lost 0 bases, J lost 1 base, and 6 bases lay in between. Written as DNA, the CDR3 is TGTGCCAGCAGCTTAGCTAGCGGGAACACCGGGGAGCTGTTTTTT. This translates into CASSLASGNTGELFF.

V is TRBV5-1 and J is TRBJ2-7; no definite D call. V was cut by 4 bases and J by 0 bases, with 8 bases left in between. The length of the CDR3 is 13 residues. CDR1 SGHRS and CDR2 YFSETQ come from the germline V gene. CDR3: CASSPRNSYEQYF. The DNA of the CDR3 is TGCGCCAGCAGCCCTAGAAACTCCTACGAGCAGTACTTC. Looking up the rest from reference TRBV5-1 and TRBJ2-7 gives the full variable domain: KAGVTQTPRYLIKTRGQQVTLSCSPISGHRSVSWYQQTPGQGLQFLFEYFSETQRNKGNFPGRFSGRQFSNSRSEMNVSTLELGDSALYLCASSPRNSYEQYFGPGTRLTVT.

V usage is TRBV25-1 and J usage is TRBJ1-4, with TRBD1 matching 10 bases. The CDR3 spans 16 residues. Per germline, CDR1 MGHDK and CDR2 SYGVNS. After removal of 1 base from V and 7 bases from J, the junction contained 6 bases not matched to a gene. CDR3 in amino acids: CASSELAGTGVEKLFF. The DNA of the CDR3 is TGTGCCAGCAGTGAATTGGCCGGGACAGGGGTTGAAAAACTGTTTTTT.

This clone has just one count. The V gene is TRBV27, the J gene TRBJ1-1, with D hard to call. CDR3 length: 14 amino acids. CDR1 and CDR2 (germline): MNHEY, SMNVEV (reference sequence). Trimming took 0 bases from V and 2 from J, leaving 7 bases between them. The CDR3 DNA reads as TGTGCCAGCAGTTTATCGCCAGGAAACACTGAAGCTTTCTTT. It is translated as CASSLSPGNTEAFF.

The CDR3 here is CASSSQTGVDTGELFF. For the CDR3, the DNA is TGTGCCAGCAGCTCCCAGACAGGGGTGGACACCGGGGAGCTGTTTTTT. This chain uses TRBV5-4 with TRBJ2-2; 8 positions match TRBD1. The CDR3 loop spans 16 amino acids. After removal of 3 bases from V and 3 bases from J, the junction contained 7 bases not matched to a gene. From germline, CDR1 is SGHNT and CDR2 YYREEE (reference sequence).